The 21 T cell receptor beta chains in this list originate from one sample, sequenced in a study of T cells after yellow fever vaccination. MiXCR, run by TCRdb on the 5' RACE reads, gives a single entry per CDR3 protein. The sample yields fewer than 150,000 distinct CDR3 sequences, 7.7% seen once. Sequencing used CD4+ T cells sorted from PBMCs, obtained 5 days after the yellow fever booster vaccination. These receptors originate from a man aged 25 to 40 who received the YFV17D yellow fever vaccine.

This clonotype was seen ten or more times. The chain links TRBV7-2 to TRBJ2-7, with TRBD1 identical over 7 bases. Losses at the gene ends were 6 bases for V and 0 bases for J; bases not matched to a gene: 5. Germline CDR1 reads SGHTA; CDR2 reads FQGNSA. The CDR3 covers 14 residues. In nucleotides, the CDR3 is TGTGCCAGCAGGTCAGGGGGTAGCTCCTACGAGCAGTACTTC. As protein: CASRSGGSSYEQYF.

About this clonotype itself: A much larger clone sits a single nucleotide away, making a read error possible. This chain joins TRBV15 and TRBJ2-1, with D possibly being TRBD2 (6 bases). V was pared by 0 bases and J by 4 bases, with 16 bases between. The CDR3 loop spans 17 amino acids. Germline V gene sequence: CDR1 LNHNV, CDR2 YYDKDF (reference sequence). CDR3 in amino acids: CATSRDRTIGSYNEQFF. Written as DNA, the CDR3 is TGTGCCACCAGCAGAGATCGGACTATCGGGAGTTACAATGAGCAGTTCTTC.

At least ten counts were recorded for this clonotype. The CDR3 coding sequence is TGCGCCAGCAGACCCGGACAGGGGGGCTACAATGAGCAGTTCTTC. Encoded protein: CASRPGQGGYNEQFF. The chain is built from TRBV5-1 and TRBJ2-1, with TRBD1 identical over 10 bases. J lost 3 bases, V lost 5 bases, and 5 bases had no gene match. This CDR3 comprises 15 residues. CDR1 is SGHRS, CDR2 YFSETQ, per germline.

This clonotype was recorded many times. The rearrangement joins TRBV7-2 to TRBJ2-7, with D uncertain. Germline V lookup: CDR1 SGHTA, CDR2 FQGNSA. The V end was cut by 5 bases, the J end by 7 bases, with 18 bases between. CDR3 length: 14 amino acids. The chain's CDR3 is CASSRELFRREQYF. The CDR3 nucleotides are TGTGCCAGCAGCAGAGAGCTGTTCCGTCGTGAGCAGTACTTC.

This clonotype has a count of ten or more. The chain is built from TRBV4-3 and TRBJ1-4; D perhaps matches TRBD1 (6 bases). This CDR3 is built from 14 residues. The ends were cut back, 2 bases at V and 8 bases at J, with 12 bases in the middle. The germline V gene has CDR1 LGHNA and CDR2 YSLEER. CDR3 sequence: CASSQRDIREKLFF. The CDR3 DNA follows: TGCGCCAGCAGCCAACGGGACATACGCGAAAAACTGTTTTTT.

This clonotype was seen many times. The chain has TRBV6-1 and TRBJ2-2; D unclear. This CDR3 region has 16 residues. Germline CDR1 and CDR2: MNHNS and SASEGT. V gave up 3 bases and J gave up 0 bases, with 11 bases separating them. As DNA, the CDR3 is TGTGCCAGCAGTGATGTGACAACAGCGAACACCGGGGAGCTGTTTTTT. As protein: CASSDVTTANTGELFF.

This clonotype occurred many times. The chain uses TRBV4-1 and TRBJ2-1; D might be TRBD1 (5 bases). The CDR3 spans 15 residues. The V end was cut by 3 bases, the J end by 5 bases, with 14 bases between. The germline gives CDR1 MGHRA, CDR2 YSYEKL. In nucleotides, the CDR3 is TGCGCCAGCAGCCACCAGGGAAGAAGGGACAATGAGCAGTTCTTC. Translated: CASSHQGRRDNEQFF.

In this sample, this clonotype turned up many times. The chain employs TRBV15 and TRBJ2-3; a weak D match, TRBD2 (6 bases). Germline V gives CDR1 LNHNV, CDR2 YYDKDF (reference sequence). The CDR3 spans 16 residues. V lost 1 base to trimming and J lost 0 bases, with 11 bases between them. The CDR3 reads CATSRAGDPSTDTQYF. The CDR3 DNA is TGTGCCACCAGCAGAGCGGGGGATCCTAGCACAGATACGCAGTATTTT. Supplemented by reference TRBV15 and TRBJ2-3, the full variable domain reads DAMVIQNPRYQVTQFGKPVTLSCSQTLNHNVMYWYQQKSSQAPKLLFHYYDKDFNNEADTPDNFQSRRPNTSFCFLDIRSPGLGDTAMYLCATSRAGDPSTDTQYFGPGTRLTVL.

This clonotype was seen many times. The rearrangement uses TRBV2 and TRBJ2-7, with no clear D. CDR1 and CDR2 from the germline V gene are SNHLY and FYNNEI. V was pared by 0 bases and J by 4 bases, with 1 base between. This CDR3 is built from 11 residues. In DNA form, the CDR3 reads TGTGCCAGCAGTGAAGCTTACGAGCAGTACTTC. This sequence encodes CASSEAYEQYF.

This clonotype was seen repeatedly, ten times or more. The chain recombines TRBV5-1 with TRBJ2-2; D might be TRBD2 (5 bases). The germline gives CDR1 SGHRS, CDR2 YFSETQ. The V end lost 6 bases, the J end lost 6 bases, and 9 bases lay between the germline ends. The CDR3 consists of 12 residues. The CDR3 region is CASTLRAGELFF. The CDR3 nucleotides read TGCGCCAGCACCCTGAGGGCCGGGGAGCTGTTTTTT.

This clonotype appeared many times. This chain uses TRBV7-9 with TRBJ2-7; D possibly corresponds to TRBD2 (6 bases). The V gene lost 1 base and the J gene lost 6 bases, with 13 bases spanning the gap. The germline gives CDR1 SEHNR, CDR2 FQNEAQ (reference sequence). This CDR3 is built from 14 residues. The CDR3 loop is CASSLGAGRSEQYF. CDR3 bases: TGTGCCAGCAGCTTAGGGGCAGGGAGGAGCGAGCAGTACTTC.

In this sample, this clonotype turned up many times. The V call is TRBV25-1, the J call TRBJ1-5, with TRBD1 matching over 7 bases. This CDR3 has 15 amino acids. Germline V gene sequence: CDR1 MGHDK, CDR2 SYGVNS. Trimming removed 3 bases from V and 7 bases from J; junction bases left unmatched: 9. The CDR3 loop reads CASSDSQGGWQPQHF. The CDR3 DNA is TGTGCCAGCAGTGATTCCCAGGGGGGTTGGCAGCCCCAGCATTTT.

This chain joins TRBV5-6 and TRBJ2-6, with unresolved D. V shed 2 bases and J shed 0 bases, with 6 bases lying between them. The CDR3 runs to 15 residues. Germline CDR1 and CDR2: SGHDT and YYEEEE. The CDR3 reads CASSFTPSGANVLTF. DNA of the CDR3: TGTGCCAGCAGCTTCACCCCCTCTGGGGCCAACGTCCTGACTTTC.

As concerns this clonotype: A much larger clone differs by one base, so this may be a read error. The chain combines TRBV12-3 or TRBV12-4 with TRBJ2-7, with D uncertain. Trimming took 2 bases from V and 3 from J, leaving 8 bases between them. The CDR3 length is 13 residues. This CDR3 reads CASSLILGYEQYF. The CDR3 nucleotides are TGTGCCAGCAGTTTAATACTCGGCTACGAGCAGTACTTC.

In the case of this clonotype: One junction end disagrees with the germline gene, perhaps due to a read error. This chain uses TRBV2 with TRBJ2-1; D possibly corresponds to TRBD2 (7 bases). Germline values: CDR1 SNHLY, CDR2 FYNNEI. This CDR3 is 19 amino acids long. The CDR3 loop is CTSSSTPGGRDTRGNEQFF. CDR3 DNA sequence: TGTACCAGCAGTTCCACCCCCGGGGGGCGGGACACCCGCGGGAATGAGCAGTTCTTC.

The CDR3 loop reads CASRLSRGGQALEQYF. The DNA of the CDR3 is TGTGCAAGTCGCTTATCCAGAGGGGGACAGGCTCTCGAGCAGTACTTC. The chain couples TRBV12-2 to TRBJ2-7; the listed D gene, TRBD1, was not tested against the DNA. TRBV12-2 is listed as a pseudogene. This CDR3 spans 16 amino acids.

This clonotype was found many times. The CDR3 protein is CSAPNSGSPYNEQFF. CDR3 coding DNA: TGCAGTGCCCCAAATAGCGGGAGCCCCTACAATGAGCAGTTCTTC. The chain combines TRBV20-1 with TRBJ2-1; 9 bases line up with TRBD2. The V gene end was trimmed by 6 bases and the J gene end by 2 bases; junction bases not matched to a gene: 8. The CDR3 is made up of 15 amino acids. Germline CDR1 DFQATT, CDR2 SNEGSKA (reference sequence).

This clonotype showed up many times. The chain couples TRBV5-5 to TRBJ1-5, with 8 bases matching TRBD1. The CDR3 loop spans 16 amino acids. The trim removed 4 bases at V and 6 bases at J, leaving 12 bases unmatched. Germline V gene data show CDR1 as SGHKS and CDR2 as YYEKEE (reference sequence). CDR3 protein: CASSPTRLQGGQPQHF. The CDR3 nucleotides read TGTGCCAGCAGCCCGACGCGATTACAGGGGGGTCAGCCCCAGCATTTT.

The chain links TRBV12-3 or TRBV12-4 to TRBJ1-5, with D possibly matching TRBD1 (5 bases). This CDR3 region has 14 residues. V was trimmed by 4 bases and J by 9 bases, leaving 16 bases between them. The CDR3 DNA is TGTGCCAGCAGTTGGGAACGGGGCGGGGGGCCCCAGCATTTT. Its translation is CASSWERGGGPQHF.

This clonotype was observed many times. The chain carries TRBV19 and TRBJ2-7; 7 bases agree with TRBD1. Germline trimming cut 4 bases from V and 3 bases from J; bases unmatched to any gene: 3. Germline V gives CDR1 LNHDA, CDR2 SQIVND (reference sequence). The CDR3 has 13 amino acids. CDR3 in DNA: TGTGCCAGTAGTAATGGACAGGACTACGAGCAGTACTTC. Translating it yields CASSNGQDYEQYF.

This clonotype showed up many times. V and J are TRBV7-6 and TRBJ2-2, with D tentatively TRBD2 (5 bases). V shed 5 bases and J shed 4 bases, with 14 bases lying between them. Germline V CDR1 and CDR2: SGHVS, FNYEAQ. The CDR3 length is 15 residues. The CDR3 here is CASSTSGGFTGELFF. CDR3 DNA sequence: TGTGCCAGCAGCACAAGCGGAGGTTTCACCGGGGAGCTGTTTTTT.